The rows below give T cell receptor beta chains drawn from one sample of a study of T cells in tuberculosis. Sequenced by immunoSEQ multiplex PCR; TCRdb stores in-frame clones only, minus some. The sample lists roughly 92,000 clones; approximately 90% were seen once. The sequenced sample consisted of CD1b-GMM tetramer-negative cells sorted from PBMCs. The receptor set was obtained from an adult woman with latent tuberculosis. Each CDR3 is given without its conserved first and last residue. Each record gives: V gene, CDR3 protein.

v_gene: TRBV7-9
CDR3aa: ASSLGSGGAVNIQY

v_gene: TRBV6-1
CDR3aa: ASSEAQFRRVYGYT

v_gene: TRBV27
CDR3aa: ASSLQGARSNYGYT

v_gene: TRBV11-3
CDR3aa: ASSLGTGTGTYEQY

v_gene: TRBV7-2
CDR3aa: ASSFRAGGASSYNEQF

v_gene: TRBV19
CDR3aa: ASSAGTGGREQF

v_gene: TRBV25-1
CDR3aa: ASAQGLTTGELF

v_gene: TRBV7-3
CDR3aa: ASSLTAGTSGVHEQF

v_gene: TRBV19
CDR3aa: ASRQGLNYGYT

v_gene: TRBV5-1
CDR3aa: ASSYGTQRGYT

v_gene: TRBV7-2
CDR3aa: ASSFGDSGGEKLF

v_gene: TRBV29-1
CDR3aa: SVEETGGINEQF

v_gene: TRBV4-1
CDR3aa: ASSQLGRNEKLF

v_gene: TRBV6-5
CDR3aa: ASWGGWGNQPQH

v_gene: TRBV9
CDR3aa: ASSVPEQAGELF

v_gene: TRBV5-6
CDR3aa: ASSSGRRGANTGELF

v_gene: TRBV10-1
CDR3aa: ASSPDRGEQF

v_gene: TRBV11-2
CDR3aa: ASSPTPDRGYGYT

v_gene: TRBV4-2
CDR3aa: ASSLSGGGGANNSPLH

v_gene: TRBV9
CDR3aa: ASHAGATGYT

v_gene: TRBV7-2
CDR3aa: ASSLDRVDEQF

v_gene: TRBV6-5
CDR3aa: ASSYSRFNYGYT

v_gene: TRBV9
CDR3aa: ASSVGGARTDTQY

v_gene: TRBV5-1
CDR3aa: ASSLVQGTYGYT

v_gene: TRBV20-1
CDR3aa: SARSYSTQY

v_gene: TRBV18
CDR3aa: ASSPGGSGTQY

v_gene: TRBV6-6
CDR3aa: ASSYSLGGGGRVAF

v_gene: TRBV29-1
CDR3aa: SASGLVGDTQY

v_gene: TRBV2
CDR3aa: ASSEYRGAGNTIY

v_gene: TRBV5-6
CDR3aa: ASHVEVDTQY

v_gene: TRBV10-3
CDR3aa: AIRDSVGSNQPQH

v_gene: TRBV7-8
CDR3aa: ASSWGDLNQPQH